The 17 T cell receptor beta chains below all came from one sample that was sequenced in a study of CD8 T cells in ankylosing spondylitis. TCRdb reprocessed the 5' RACE reads via MiXCR and lists one record per CDR3 protein. Among about 250,000 distinct CDR3 sequences listed, under 12% were seen once. Material: blood, either unsorted or a sorted T cell fraction (not recorded which). The receptors shown here come from a male donor with ankylosing spondylitis or in good health (not recorded which).

There are many counts of this clonotype. The chain links TRBV6-5 to TRBJ2-3; D is perhaps TRBD1 (6 bases). The germline gives CDR1 MNHEY, CDR2 SVGAGI. The CDR3 contains 16 residues. Trimming pared 2 bases from V and 3 bases from J, leaving 15 bases between. The CDR3, as DNA: TGTGCCAGCAGTTACCTCAGGACAGAAAGAACAGATACGCAGTATTTT. Its protein product is CASSYLRTERTDTQYF.

This clonotype was recorded a few times. CDR3 amino acids: CASSLGEGSTEAFF. The CDR3 DNA sequence: TGTGCCAGCAGTTTAGGGGAGGGATCCACTGAAGCTTTCTTT. V usage is TRBV12-3 or TRBV12-4 and J usage is TRBJ1-1; no clear D gene. This CDR3 has 14 residues. V dropped 1 base and J dropped 4 bases, with 10 bases sitting between them.

This sequence joins TRBV6-4 and TRBJ2-3; D might be TRBD2 (6 bases). CDR3 length: 15 amino acids. Germline V lookup: CDR1 MRHNA, CDR2 SNTAGT. Trimming stripped 6 bases from V and 3 bases from J, with 16 bases between. The CDR3 DNA follows: TGTGCCAGCAGCGCTCTCGGGGGTTCGACAGATACGCAGTATTTT. It codes for CASSALGGSTDTQYF.

This clonotype was observed a few times. The rearrangement uses TRBV2 and TRBJ2-1, with D possibly matching TRBD2 (6 bases). The CDR3 consists of 15 residues. The germline gives CDR1 SNHLY, CDR2 FYNNEI. Trimming stripped 5 bases from V and 7 bases from J, with 18 bases between. Here the CDR3 reads CASSPAGSAGNEQFF. Written as DNA, the CDR3 is TGTGCCAGCAGTCCCGCGGGATCAGCGGGTAATGAGCAGTTCTTC.

This clonotype was detected only a few times. The chain carries TRBV12-2 and TRBJ2-1; the D call of TRBD2 is as the table states it, not checked on the DNA. TRBV12-2 is described as a pseudogene. CDR3 length equals 18 residues. Here the CDR3 reads CASRPWVGGASGHNEQFF. For the CDR3, the DNA is TGTGCAAGTCGCCCCTGGGTGGGGGGGGCTAGCGGACACAATGAGCAGTTCTTC.

This clonotype was recorded at least ten times. V is TRBV28 and J is TRBJ1-5, with a weak D call TRBD1 (5 bases). The V end was cut by 6 bases, the J end by 3 bases, with 9 bases between. In germline, CDR1 is MDHEN, CDR2 SYDVKM. The CDR3 is made up of 13 amino acids. CDR3 sequence reads: CASRPGPNQPQHF. Here the CDR3 DNA reads TGTGCCAGCAGACCGGGACCCAATCAGCCCCAGCATTTT.

The sample holds a few counts of this clonotype. This chain links TRBV12-3 or TRBV12-4 with TRBJ2-1, with 16 positions matching TRBD2. With V trimmed by 5 bases and J by 7 bases, 2 bases remained unmatched. The CDR3 length is 15 residues. The CDR3 DNA is TGTGCCAGCAGTATGGGACTAGCGGGAGGGAATGAGCAGTTCTTC. This codes for CASSMGLAGGNEQFF.

Ten or more counts support this clonotype. This chain uses TRBV3-1 with TRBJ2-7, with 11 bases fitting TRBD1. CDR1 is LGHDT and CDR2 is YNNKEL in the germline V gene (reference sequence). This CDR3 is built from 15 residues. V lost 4 bases to trimming and J lost 3 bases; unmatched junction nucleotides: 5. As DNA, the CDR3 is TGTGCCAGCAGCCCAGCGGACAGGGGGCTCTACGAGCAGTACTTC. It yields the protein CASSPADRGLYEQYF.

This clonotype was seen only a few times. The rearrangement links TRBV21-1 to TRBJ1-5; the DNA was not used to check the table's D call, TRBD1. TRBV21-1 is noted as a pseudogene. This CDR3 comprises 16 residues. CDR3 region: CASTPGSIYSNQPQHF. The DNA of the CDR3 is TGTGCCAGCACCCCCGGGAGCATTTATAGCAATCAGCCCCAGCATTTT.

This chain links TRBV2 with TRBJ1-5; unclear D gene. CDR3 length: 13 amino acids. Trimming removed 5 bases at V and 5 bases at J, with 10 bases between. Germline assignment: CDR1 SNHLY and CDR2 FYNNEI. The CDR3 reads CASSTEADQPQHF. The CDR3 DNA is TGTGCCAGCAGTACTGAGGCGGATCAGCCCCAGCATTTT.

In this sample, this clonotype turned up many times. The genes are TRBV20-1 and TRBJ2-1; tentative D call: TRBD2 (6 bases). The CDR3 loop spans 13 amino acids. CDR1 and CDR2 (germline): DFQATT, SNEGSKA (reference sequence). V lost 5 bases and J lost 8, with 16 bases in between. The CDR3 DNA reads TGCAGTGCTGACCGGGACCGCGGGGATGAGCAGTTCTTC. This gives the protein CSADRDRGDEQFF.

The chain links TRBV7-2 to TRBJ2-1, with 10 bases lining up with TRBD2. The J segment lost 8 bases and the V segment lost 2 bases, leaving 3 bases of the junction unmatched. The CDR3 spans 14 residues. Germline V gene data show CDR1 as SGHTA and CDR2 as FQGNSA. For the CDR3, the DNA is TGTGCCAGCAGCTTAAGCGGGAGGGGCGATGAGCAGTTCTTC. Amino acid sequence: CASSLSGRGDEQFF.

In this sample, this clonotype turned up many times. The gene calls are TRBV6-1 and TRBJ1-2; D might be TRBD1 (5 bases). Trimming left V 8 bases short and J 1 base short, with 11 bases between. The CDR3 extends over 13 amino acids. Germline CDR1 reads MNHNS; CDR2 reads SASEGT. CDR3: CASLRQSNYGYTF. CDR3 DNA: TGTGCCAGCCTGCGACAGAGTAACTATGGCTACACCTTC.

J is TRBJ2-3 and V is TRBV5-1; D unclear. Trimming removed 0 bases from V and 5 bases from J, with 10 bases in between. This CDR3 comprises 14 residues. From germline, CDR1 is SGHRS and CDR2 YFSETQ. The CDR3, as DNA: TGCGCCAGCAGCTTGGGAACGCGTGGAGATACGCAGTATTTT. It is translated as CASSLGTRGDTQYF.

The chain links TRBV6-2 or TRBV6-3 to TRBJ2-4; D is ambiguous. The CDR3 loop spans 11 amino acids. The ends were cut back, 6 bases at V and 3 bases at J, with 3 bases in the middle. Per germline, CDR1 MNHEY and CDR2 SVGEGT. The CDR3 DNA reads TGTGCCAGCAGCCGCAAAAACATTCAGTACTTC. It translates to CASSRKNIQYF.

The J gene is TRBJ2-1, the V gene TRBV10-1; D is unresolved. The germline CDR1 and CDR2 sequences are WNHNN and SYGVQD (reference sequence). This CDR3 has 15 amino acids. Trimming removed 3 bases at V and 7 bases at J, with 16 bases between. CDR3 sequence reads: CASSDRQPPRNEQFF. CDR3 in DNA: TGCGCCAGCAGTGACAGACAACCCCCAAGGAATGAGCAGTTCTTC.

This chain links TRBV12-3 or TRBV12-4 with TRBJ1-1; D is uncertain. The CDR3 length is 13 residues. Trimming took 5 bases from V and 0 from J, leaving 7 bases between them. CDR3 amino acids: CASSPEMNTEAFF. The CDR3 DNA is TGTGCCAGCAGTCCCGAGATGAACACTGAAGCTTTCTTT.